A single sample gave rise to the 26 T cell receptor beta chains below, sequenced in a study of T cells after yellow fever vaccination. MiXCR was run by TCRdb on the 5' RACE reads, yielding one entry per CDR3 protein. This sample has 240,000 or so distinct CDR3 sequences, with about 7% found just once. The sample here was CD4+ T cells sorted from PBMCs, taken 15 days after the yellow fever booster vaccination. The origin of the receptors is a man aged 25 to 45 who received the YFV17D yellow fever vaccine.

This clonotype was seen a handful of times. The J gene is TRBJ1-6, the V gene TRBV7-8, with TRBD1 as a possible D gene (5 bases). V dropped 1 base and J dropped 8 bases, with 12 bases sitting between them. The CDR3 totals 15 residues. CDR1 is SGHVS, CDR2 FQNEAQ, per germline. This CDR3 is CASSLDRRTHSPLHF. The CDR3 DNA reads as TGTGCCAGCAGCTTAGACAGGAGGACCCATTCACCCCTCCACTTT.

The rearrangement joins TRBV6-1 to TRBJ2-3; 7 bases align to TRBD2. This CDR3 contains 15 residues. Germline CDR1 and CDR2: MNHNS and SASEGT. The J segment lost 4 bases and the V segment lost 6 bases, leaving 10 bases of the junction unmatched. The CDR3 DNA sequence: TGTGCCAGCAGCAACCTATGGGGGGGAGCAGATACGCAGTATTTT. This sequence encodes CASSNLWGGADTQYF.

This clonotype has a count of ten or more. The CDR3 DNA reads TGTGCCAGCAGCTCCGGTGGGAGCTCCTACAATGAGCAGTTCTTC. As protein: CASSSGGSSYNEQFF. This chain connects TRBV7-3 to TRBJ2-1; possible D gene TRBD2, 5 bases. V gave up 4 bases and J gave up 0 bases, with 10 bases separating them. CDR3 length: 15 amino acids. Germline V gene sequence: CDR1 SGHTA, CDR2 FQGTGA.

This clonotype showed up many times. This chain connects TRBV7-8 to TRBJ2-1, with D unresolved. V gave up 3 bases and J gave up 8 bases, with 8 bases separating them. The CDR3 is 12 residues long. Germline CDR1 and CDR2: SGHVS and FQNEAQ. CDR3 nucleotide sequence: TGTGCCAGCAGCTTTTATACCGATGAGCAGTTCTTC. This encodes CASSFYTDEQFF.

This clonotype was observed a few times. The genes are TRBV7-9 and TRBJ1-2; 9 nucleotides match TRBD1. J lost 2 bases, V lost 6 bases, and 7 bases had no gene match. CDR1 SEHNR and CDR2 FQNEAQ come from the germline V gene (reference sequence). CDR3 length: 15 amino acids. The chain's CDR3 is CASRSAGTGNYGYTF. The CDR3 DNA sequence: TGTGCCAGCAGATCAGCCGGGACAGGGAACTATGGCTACACCTTC. Filled out from reference TRBV7-9 and TRBJ1-2, the complete variable domain reads DTGVSQNPRHKITKRGQNVTFRCDPISEHNRLYWYRQTLGQGPEFLTYFQNEAQLEKSRLLSDRFSAERPKGSFSTLEIQRTEQGDSAMYLCASRSAGTGNYGYTFGSGTRLTVV.

This clonotype appeared a few times. The chain uses TRBV5-1 and TRBJ1-1; D is undetermined. Trimming removed 4 bases from V and 4 bases from J, with 23 bases in between. This CDR3 is built from 17 residues. Germline loops: CDR1 SGHRS, CDR2 YFSETQ. The CDR3 sequence is CASSASGYKTGSTEAFF. CDR3 nucleotides: TGCGCCAGCAGCGCGTCCGGTTACAAGACTGGAAGCACTGAAGCTTTCTTT.

This clonotype occurred many times. The V call is TRBV5-1, the J call TRBJ2-5; weak D call: TRBD1 (6 bases). V shed 3 bases and J shed 2 bases, with 11 bases lying between them. CDR1 SGHRS and CDR2 YFSETQ come from the germline V gene. The CDR3 is 14 amino acids. The CDR3 loop reads CASSSLGQQETQYF. The DNA of the CDR3 is TGCGCCAGCAGCTCGCTAGGACAGCAAGAGACCCAGTACTTC. The full variable domain, rest sourced from reference TRBV5-1 and TRBJ2-5, is KAGVTQTPRYLIKTRGQQVTLSCSPISGHRSVSWYQQTPGQGLQFLFEYFSETQRNKGNFPGRFSGRQFSNSRSEMNVSTLELGDSALYLCASSSLGQQETQYFGPGTRLLVL.

In this sample, this clonotype turned up once. Since a much larger clone is just one base distant, this may be a read error. V gene TRBV21-1 combines with J gene TRBJ1-2. TRBV21-1 is a pseudogene segment. The CDR3 length is 11 residues. The CDR3: CAIMDLYGYTF. The CDR3 DNA reads TGTGCTATCATGGACCTCTATGGCTACACCTTC.

The chain links TRBV5-1 to TRBJ2-5, with D unclear. The germline V and J ends were trimmed by 0 bases and 2 bases, with 8 bases remaining between them. This CDR3 contains 14 residues. Germline assignment: CDR1 SGHRS and CDR2 YFSETQ. DNA of the CDR3: TGCGCCAGCAGCTTGGCCTCGATGCAAGAGACCCAGTACTTC. Protein product: CASSLASMQETQYF.

The genes are TRBV19 and TRBJ1-2; no definite D call. CDR1 and CDR2 (germline): LNHDA, SQIVND (reference sequence). Trimming removed 2 bases at V and 8 bases at J, with 12 bases between. This CDR3 comprises 13 residues. CDR3 sequence reads: CASSIFTRSGYTF. CDR3 coding DNA: TGTGCCAGTAGTATATTTACCCGTTCGGGCTACACCTTC.

A few counts support this clonotype. V gene TRBV23-1 combines with J gene TRBJ2-3, with 7 nucleotides matching TRBD2. TRBV23-1 is an open reading frame, and its role is uncertain. The CDR3 length is 15 residues. V shed 3 bases and J 3 bases; nucleotides not matched to a gene: 6. Written as DNA, the CDR3 is TGCGCCAGCAGTCATCCTAGCGGAGGAACAGATACGCAGTATTTT. Protein product: CASSHPSGGTDTQYF.

The chain joins TRBV29-1 to TRBJ1-1, with D uncertain. Trimming took off 4 bases at V and 1 base at J, with 13 bases between the two ends. The CDR3 runs 14 residues. Germline CDR1 SQVTM, CDR2 ANQGSEA. CDR3 sequence: CSVVRQGENTEAFF. CDR3 in DNA: TGCAGCGTTGTACGGCAAGGCGAGAACACTGAAGCTTTCTTT.

The V call is TRBV20-1, the J call TRBJ2-1; 9 bases fit TRBD2. Germline values: CDR1 DFQATT, CDR2 SNEGSKA (reference sequence). This CDR3 region has 16 residues. The junction had 6 bases not matched to a gene; V was cut back by 1 base and J by 2 bases. The CDR3 here is CSARGGSGGTYNEQFF. The CDR3 nucleotides are TGCAGTGCTAGAGGGGGGAGCGGGGGGACCTACAATGAGCAGTTCTTC.

This clonotype was observed a few times. This CDR3 reads CASSLFLAGDTQYF. CDR3 bases: TGTGCCAGCAGTTTATTCCTAGCCGGAGATACGCAGTATTTT. V gene TRBV27 combines with J gene TRBJ2-3, with a weak D call TRBD2 (5 bases). The germline gives CDR1 MNHEY, CDR2 SMNVEV (reference sequence). This CDR3 has 14 amino acids. V lost 1 base, J lost 5 bases, and 10 bases lay in between.

Only a few counts were recorded for this clonotype. The genes are TRBV12-5 and TRBJ2-7; weak D call: TRBD1 (6 bases). This CDR3 region has 12 residues. Trimming took off 5 bases at V and 4 bases at J, with 9 bases between the two ends. The germline CDR1 and CDR2 sequences are LGHNT and FRNRAP. CDR3 amino acids: CASGPQGYEQYF. As DNA, the CDR3 is TGTGCTAGTGGTCCACAGGGATACGAGCAGTACTTC. Complete variable domain (other parts from reference TRBV12-5 and TRBJ2-7): DARVTQTPRHKVTEMGQEVTMRCQPILGHNTVFWYRQTMMQGLELLAYFRNRAPLDDSGMPKDRFSAEMPDATLATLKIQPSEPRDSAVYFCASGPQGYEQYFGPGTRLTVT.

Many counts were recorded for this clonotype. The rearrangement joins TRBV5-1 to TRBJ2-7; 8 bases align to TRBD1. CDR1 SGHRS and CDR2 YFSETQ come from the germline V gene. The CDR3 length is 13 residues. J gave up 3 bases and V 4 bases, and 3 bases lay outside the gene matches. The DNA for the CDR3 is TGCGCCAGCAGCCCGGGACAGGACTACGAGCAGTACTTC. Translation gives CASSPGQDYEQYF.

There are a few counts of this clonotype. The chain recombines TRBV19 with TRBJ2-1; 10 positions match TRBD2. Germline loops: CDR1 LNHDA, CDR2 SQIVND (reference sequence). The length of the CDR3 is 15 residues. After removal of 3 bases from V and 4 bases from J, the junction contained 3 bases not matched to a gene. In nucleotides, the CDR3 is TGTGCCAGTAGTATCGAACTAGCGGGGTACAATGAGCAGTTCTTC. It is translated as CASSIELAGYNEQFF.

This clonotype occurred a few times. This chain connects TRBV20-1 to TRBJ2-1; weak D call: TRBD2 (6 bases). The CDR3 loop spans 13 amino acids. The V gene lost 5 bases and the J gene lost 3 bases, with 11 bases spanning the gap. The germline V gene has CDR1 DFQATT and CDR2 SNEGSKA (reference sequence). CDR3 protein: CSAREQLYNEQFF. The CDR3, as DNA: TGCAGTGCTCGGGAGCAACTCTACAATGAGCAGTTCTTC.

The chain carries TRBV28 and TRBJ2-7, with D unclear. V dropped 5 bases and J dropped 5 bases, with 10 bases sitting between them. Germline-derived CDR1 and CDR2 are MDHEN and SYDVKM. The CDR3 extends over 12 amino acids. CDR3 DNA: TGTGCCAGCAGTCCCCTTAGGCACGAGCAGTACTTC. It encodes CASSPLRHEQYF. Full variable domain (missing parts from reference TRBV28 and TRBJ2-7): DVKVTQSSRYLVKRTGEKVFLECVQDMDHENMFWYRQDPGLGLRLIYFSYDVKMKEKGDIPEGYSVSREKKERFSLILESASTNQTSMYLCASSPLRHEQYFGPGTRLTVT.

The chain is built from TRBV7-8 and TRBJ1-4, with no clear D. Per germline, CDR1 SGHVS and CDR2 FQNEAQ. The CDR3 spans 18 residues. The V end lost 2 bases, the J end lost 8 bases, and 24 bases lay between the germline ends. This chain's CDR3 is CASSLLIVQPQFHEKLFF. The DNA for the CDR3 is TGTGCCAGCAGCTTATTGATTGTCCAGCCCCAATTCCACGAAAAACTGTTTTTT. Drawing the rest from reference TRBV7-8 and TRBJ1-4, the complete variable domain is GAGVSQSPRYKVAKRGQDVALRCDPISGHVSLFWYQQALGQGPEFLTYFQNEAQLDKSGLPSDRFFAERPEGSVSTLKIQRTQQEDSAVYLCASSLLIVQPQFHEKLFFGSGTQLSVL.

A remark on this clonotype: A read error is possible here, since a much larger clone lies one base away. CDR3 amino acids: CASSLVGGSGETQFF. DNA of the CDR3: TGTGCCAGCAGCCTAGTGGGGGGGTCAGGAGAGACCCAGTTCTTC. This chain links TRBV7-8 with TRBJ2-5; TRBD2 agrees at 7 bases. The end of the DNA fits TRBJ2-1 better, so the J call may be wrong. This CDR3 has 15 residues. In germline, CDR1 is SGHVS, CDR2 FQNEAQ.

This rearrangement joins TRBV5-1 to TRBJ2-5, with D perhaps TRBD1 (5 bases). The CDR3 runs 17 residues. CDR1 SGHRS and CDR2 YFSETQ come from the germline V gene. With 4 bases removed from V and 0 bases from J, the gap between germline ends came to 19 bases. The CDR3 here is CASSPQRPKGYQETQYF. The CDR3, as DNA: TGCGCCAGCAGCCCCCAGCGCCCCAAGGGGTACCAAGAGACCCAGTACTTC.

This clonotype was picked up a small number of times. The gene calls are TRBV12-3 or TRBV12-4 and TRBJ1-3, with D hard to call. V gave up 4 bases and J gave up 10 bases, with 11 bases separating them. The CDR3 totals 12 residues. The CDR3: CASSSPDKTIYF. CDR3 bases: TGTGCCAGCAGTTCCCCAGATAAGACCATATATTTT.

The V call is TRBV12-3 or TRBV12-4, the J call TRBJ1-5; 7 nucleotides line up with TRBD1. CDR3 length equals 13 residues. Trimming removed 8 bases from V and 5 bases from J; junction bases left unmatched: 6. The CDR3 DNA sequence: TGTGCCAGCGCCGGGACAGCATATCAGCCCCAGCATTTT. Encoded protein: CASAGTAYQPQHF.

The V and J genes are TRBV20-1 and TRBJ2-4; D is undetermined. The CDR3 totals 15 residues. Trimming left V 5 bases short and J 0 bases short, with 14 bases between. From germline, CDR1 is DFQATT and CDR2 SNEGSKA (reference sequence). CDR3 DNA: TGCAGTGCTGGCCTGTGGCCATTAGCCAAAAACATTCAGTACTTC. Translating gives CSAGLWPLAKNIQYF.

This clonotype was recorded a few times. This sequence joins TRBV4-3 and TRBJ2-7; the D gene could be TRBD1 or TRBD2 (5 bases each). Per the germline V gene, CDR1 is LGHNA and CDR2 is YSLEER. The CDR3 has 15 residues. Deletions cut 0 bases from V and 4 bases from J, with 13 bases between. The CDR3 DNA is TGCGCCAGCAGCCAAGAATGGGGGAGAAGTTACGAGCAGTACTTC. It specifies CASSQEWGRSYEQYF.